This T cell receptor (beta chain) comes out of a study of blood T cell repertoires in COVID-19 (dated by TCRdb to about 2020). With respect to the entire study: Collaborator samples came from the United States, Italy and Spain and covered acute and convalescent phases of COVID-19. The repertoires were made available in a free public database intended to serve as a resource for research on the immune response to SARS-CoV-2. A de-identified subject ID, COVID-19 status, age in years and sex were almost always included in the sample metadata. Where HLA class I and class II types were available, the types were taken from metadata supplied by the sample provider, not from assay-based typing. The prospective study material was composed of cDNA or gDNA derived from T cells, B-cell-depleted T cells, or PBMCs. Deeply sampled blood TCRbeta repertoires from subjects exposed to, actively infected with, or recovered from COVID-19 were included in the dataset. The samples were drawn from two sources: the first 160 participants of the ongoing ImmuneRACE study, and 1,200 or so subjects contributed by 6 global collaborators.

TCRbeta CDR3 regions were amplified from genomic DNA using the immunoSEQ Assay, a bias-controlled multiplex PCR. As for the authors' bioinformatics: The number of nucleated cells in each sample was estimated by amplification of reference gene primers within the assay. Sequence reads were collapsed and filtered to measure the absolute abundance of every unique TCRbeta CDR3 rearrangement. For each sample, productive Simpson clonality was calculated by taking the square root of Simpson's diversity index across productive rearrangements. This immuneACCESS table, as held by TCRdb, lists in-frame sequences with V and J called but not all clones. Of the missing ones, under half trace to an unresolved V gene in checked studies; the others have no known cause. V and J calls and clone size are those listed in that table; D and trimming were worked out from the DNA. The sample table records 35,000 to 40,000 clones; just under 80% of these occur just once. More than 35% of the sample lies in the top ten.

The study at large found these results: The quantity of clinical and demographic metadata differed by source and by participant and was supplied without curation.

Collaborating institutions collected whole blood in K2EDTA tubes following their own protocols. Collaborator samples were shipped for TCRbeta analysis as frozen whole blood, isolated PBMCs, or DNA extracted from either sample type. Trimming leaves V shorter by 1 base and J shorter by 5 bases, with the junction holding 1 base beyond the gene matches. CDR1 and CDR2 (LGHNA, YNFKEQ) derive from the germline V gene. The CDR3 spans 15 residues, from the cysteine through the phenylalanine. The entry retains the CDR3 DNA only, 45 bases that are in frame from base 1. This clone was detected a few times. There is no known antigen for this receptor. One base away there is no much larger clone; base qualities are not given.

The material sequenced was peripheral blood. The chain uses TRBV4-2 and TRBJ2-7; 14 bases in the junction line up with TRBD2. The source is a man older than 75 with active or convalescent COVID-19. The sequence in DNA is TGTGCCAGCAGCCAAGGGACTAGCGGGAGGAACGAGCAGTACTTC. It encodes CASSQGTSGRNEQYF.